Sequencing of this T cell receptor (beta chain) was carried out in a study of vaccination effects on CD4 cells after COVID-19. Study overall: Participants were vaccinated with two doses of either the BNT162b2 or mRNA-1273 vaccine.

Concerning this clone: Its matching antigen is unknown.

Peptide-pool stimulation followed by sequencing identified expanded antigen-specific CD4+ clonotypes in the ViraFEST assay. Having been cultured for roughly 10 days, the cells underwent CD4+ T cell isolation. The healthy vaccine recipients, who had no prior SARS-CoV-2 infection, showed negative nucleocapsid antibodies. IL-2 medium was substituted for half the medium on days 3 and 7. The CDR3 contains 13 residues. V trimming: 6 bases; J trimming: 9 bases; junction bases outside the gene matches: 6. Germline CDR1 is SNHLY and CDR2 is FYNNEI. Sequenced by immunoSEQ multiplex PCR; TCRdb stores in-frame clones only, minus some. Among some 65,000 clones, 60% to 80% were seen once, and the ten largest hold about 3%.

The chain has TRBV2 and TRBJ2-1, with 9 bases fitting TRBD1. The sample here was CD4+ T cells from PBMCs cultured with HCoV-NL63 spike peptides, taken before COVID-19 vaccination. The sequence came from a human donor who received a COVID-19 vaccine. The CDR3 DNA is TGTGCCAGCAGAGCCGGGACAGGGTCTGAGCAGTTCTTC. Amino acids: CASRAGTGSEQFF.